This TCR beta chain was profiled in a study of shared clonotypes between healthy human individuals. Study information: CD4 naive cells filled three plates per donor, CD4 memory three, CD8 naive two and CD8 memory one. General study results and limits: Four donors held approximately 5% of naive CD4 clonotypes in common. Relative to memory subsets, naive subsets generally showed larger estimated richness.

Comments on this clone: Its antigen is not identified.

Repertoires were generated with immunoSEQ multiplex PCR, while TCRdb's copy carries only in-frame clones and drops some. The sample holds about 2.4 million clones, approximately 92% seen once. Trimming took 0 bases from V and 10 from J; bases not matched to a gene: 6. The V gene's germline CDR1 is GTSNPN and CDR2 SVGIG (reference sequence). There are 14 residues in the CDR3. Sample: naive CD4+ T cells sorted from blood. Subset noted: CD45RA+ positively selected. V usage is TRBV30 and J usage is TRBJ1-6; 7 positions agree with TRBD1. The receptor comes from a man younger than 30 in good health. This chain's CDR3 is CAWSVGTVPSPLHF. The CDR3 DNA sequence: TGTGCCTGGAGTGTGGGGACAGTGCCCTCACCCCTCCACTTT.